Detailed here is one T cell receptor (beta chain). Clones were read by immunoSEQ multiplex PCR, and TCRdb kept only the in-frame ones, dropping some. The table has tens of thousands of clones, around 87% seen once; the top ten hold roughly 1.1%. The sample comes from a study of OX40 agonist ivuxolimab in advanced cancers. The CDR3 has 16 residues. In germline, CDR1 is SGHTA, CDR2 FQGTGA. The junction had 7 bases not matched to a gene; V was cut back by 8 bases and J by 0 bases. The TCR comes from an adult with an advanced solid tumor such as melanoma, head and neck, liver or kidney cancer. The V gene is TRBV7-3, the J gene TRBJ2-2, with TRBD1 matching over 9 bases. This sample comprised CD4+ or CD8+ T cells sorted from blood, obtained in a trial of the OX40 agonist ivuxolimab. The CDR3 reads CASSRRQGANTGELFF. In DNA, the CDR3 is TGTGCCAGCTCCAGACGACAGGGGGCGAACACCGGGGAGCTGTTTTTT.